This T cell receptor (beta chain) was obtained from a study of blood T cell repertoires in COVID-19. Study-level background: In each case, the material was cDNA or gDNA derived from T cells, B-cell-depleted T cells, or PBMCs.

Original data processing: From reference gene primer amplification, estimates of nucleated cell counts were derived. Repertoires were generated with immunoSEQ multiplex PCR, while TCRdb's copy carries only in-frame clones and drops some. V, J and clone size were drawn from that table, and D and trimming were deduced from the DNA. The repertoire holds approximately 110,000 clones, with roughly 80% as singletons. This TCR was sampled from a woman aged 80 or over with acute or convalescent COVID-19. The specimen was peripheral blood.

CDR3 bases: TGTGCCAGCAGCTTTGTGACTAGCGGGAGGGTGGAACCTACGGAGCAGTACGTC. Its protein product is CASSFVTSGRVEPTEQYV. V is TRBV12-1 and J is TRBJ2-7; the table's D call, TRBD2, has no DNA check behind it. TRBV12-1 is listed as a pseudogene. This CDR3 is 18 amino acids long.